Described below is a single TCR beta chain sequence and its context. The antigen remains undetermined. The germline V gene has CDR1 SGHRS and CDR2 YFSETQ. The CDR3 is made up of 16 amino acids. Trimming stripped 4 bases from V and 9 bases from J, with 23 bases between. This sample was included in a study of T-cell memory formation after mild COVID-19. TCR alpha and TCR beta cDNA libraries carrying sample barcodes and UMIs came from 5'RACE with constant-segment primers. A single record per CDR3 protein comes from TCRdb applying MiXCR to the 5' RACE reads. The table records fewer than 650,000 distinct CDR3 sequences, 20% to 25% of them present only once. Findings of the study overall: Clones that contracted from day 15 to 85 were balanced CD4/CD8, while later expanders leaned CD4+. Day 37-peaking second-wave clones had unconfirmed SARS-CoV-2 specificity.

The source of this sequence is an adult woman who had mild COVID-19 (a few samples of this study predate the infection). Cell type and time point are not known. The rearrangement joins TRBV5-1 to TRBJ2-1; D tentatively reads TRBD1 or TRBD2 (6 bases each). Material for sequencing was PBMCs or a T cell subset sorted from them (not recorded which). The CDR3 is CASSDPEGDLWSEQFF. The CDR3 coding sequence is TGCGCCAGCAGCGACCCGGAGGGGGACCTCTGGAGTGAGCAGTTCTTC.